This TCR beta chain was identified in a study of a mutant IDH1 vaccine in newly diagnosed glioma. Study background: Patients under treatment included about 62% males and 37.5% females and had a mean age of around 43 years. Study-level findings and limits: There seemed to be no relation between pseudoprogression and changes in top peripheral T cell clonotypes.

Time point described: baseline, week 1 (first vaccination visit). Stated treatment: pre-vaccination baseline after standard-of-care therapy. Donor diagnoses consisted of new WHO grade 3 or 4 IDH1-mutant, ATRX-lost astrocytomas. Germline loops: CDR1 LGHNA, CDR2 YNFKEQ. The CDR3 is 15 amino acids. Trimming cost V 0 bases and J 4 bases, with 13 bases left between them. About this clone: The antigen remains unidentified.

Libraries were prepared by immunoSEQ multiplex PCR; TCRdb keeps only in-frame clonotypes and omits some of them. This table has under 90,000 clones, 79% appearing once. The rearrangement joins TRBV4-2 to TRBJ2-7, with D unresolved. The source of this sequence is a man aged 50 to 59 with glioma. This specimen consisted of PBMCs, obtained from a glioma patient treated with radiotherapy, temozolomide or both. As DNA, the CDR3 is TGTGCCAGCAGCCAAGAGGATGGTTCAACGTACGAGCAGTACTTC. It yields the protein CASSQEDGSTYEQYF.